This TCR beta chain was captured in a study of shared clonotypes between healthy human individuals. For the study at large: Each donor had three CD4 naive, three CD4 memory, two CD8 naive and one CD8 memory plate.

Per the germline V gene, CDR1 is MNHEY and CDR2 is SMNVEV (reference sequence). Trimming stripped 3 bases from V and 5 bases from J, with 12 bases between. The CDR3 is 14 amino acids. Overall study findings and caveats: Genetic and exposure-history diversity was limited by the few donors.

The sample holds a few counts of this clone. The antigen is not known. TCRdb keeps only in-frame clones here, not all; method: immunoSEQ multiplex PCR. This table holds approximately 980,000 clones, around 80% found once. The specimen sequenced was memory CD4+ T cells sorted from blood. Subset: CD45RA-negative fraction. This receptor was obtained from a man between 18 and 29 years old in good health. The rearrangement uses TRBV27 and TRBJ2-3; D call uncertain. CDR3 nucleotide sequence: TGTGCCAGCAGTTTTGGGCTCACTCTAGATACGCAGTATTTT. Amino acid sequence: CASSFGLTLDTQYF.